The 13 T cell receptor beta chains in this list originate from one sample, sequenced in a study of cytomegalovirus exposure and HLA in healthy donors. In the PCR, 60 Vbeta and 13 Jbeta primers were used. This table comes from immunoSEQ multiplex PCR, and its TCRdb copy is limited to in-frame clones, with some not included. Of 100,000 to 150,000 clones listed, 78% are singletons. The sample was PBMCs. The source is a woman between 40 and 55 years old in good health and CMV-seronegative.

The DNA for the CDR3 is TGTGCCAGCAGCCGACCAACTAGCGGGAGGCCCACAGATACGCAGTATTTT. Translation gives CASSRPTSGRPTDTQYF. The V call is TRBV5-8, the J call TRBJ2-3; 12 bases align to TRBD2. V trimming: 4 bases; J trimming: 2 bases; junction bases outside the gene matches: 8. Germline CDR1 reads SGHTS; CDR2 reads YDEGEE. CDR3 size: 17 residues.

This clone was counted a few times. Other nucleotide sequences from this sample produce the same CDR3. The chain combines TRBV28 with TRBJ1-3, with a weak D call TRBD1 (5 bases). Germline-derived CDR1 and CDR2 are MDHEN and SYDVKM. Trimming removed 4 bases from V and 1 base from J, with 8 bases in between. The CDR3 contains 14 residues. The CDR3 sequence is CASSSQGSGNTIYF. The CDR3 DNA sequence: TGTGCCAGCAGTTCTCAGGGATCTGGAAACACCATATATTTT. The variable domain in full, with the rest retrieved from reference TRBV28 and TRBJ1-3, is DVKVTQSSRYLVKRTGEKVFLECVQDMDHENMFWYRQDPGLGLRLIYFSYDVKMKEKGDIPEGYSVSREKKERFSLILESASTNQTSMYLCASSSQGSGNTIYFGEGSWLTVV.

The chain is built from TRBV6-1 and TRBJ2-7; D unclear. This CDR3 region has 11 residues. Trimming took off 3 bases at V and 6 bases at J, with 6 bases between the two ends. Germline loops: CDR1 MNHNS, CDR2 SASEGT. CDR3: CASSEGLEQYF. CDR3 bases: TGTGCCAGCAGTGAGGGCCTCGAGCAGTACTTC.

Written as DNA, the CDR3 is TGTGCCAGCAGTGAAGGTCCCAGGGACTACGAGCAGTACTTC. This gives the protein CASSEGPRDYEQYF. This sequence joins TRBV2 and TRBJ2-7, with D possibly matching TRBD1 (5 bases). V was clipped by 1 base and J by 3 bases, with 10 bases between them. The CDR3 runs to 14 residues. Germline V gives CDR1 SNHLY, CDR2 FYNNEI.

The chain is built from TRBV6-4 and TRBJ2-3, with D tentatively TRBD2 (6 bases). CDR3 size: 13 residues. Germline V gives CDR1 MRHNA, CDR2 SNTAGT. V dropped 11 bases and J dropped 6 bases, with 18 bases sitting between them. In nucleotides, the CDR3 is TGTGCCTCGGGGGTTTCGGATGGCGATACGCAGTATTTT. This sequence encodes CASGVSDGDTQYF.

This chain joins TRBV2 and TRBJ1-5; TRBD1 matches 8 bases. The CDR3 totals 13 residues. Looked up from germline, CDR1 is SNHLY and CDR2 is FYNNEI. V gave up 8 bases and J gave up 2 bases; unmatched junction bases: 2. The chain's CDR3 is CASDRGGNQPQHF. Written as DNA, the CDR3 is TGTGCCAGCGACAGGGGAGGCAATCAGCCCCAGCATTTT.

This CDR3 reads CASRERNTEAFF. CDR3 nucleotide sequence: TGTGCCAGCAGGGAAAGGAACACTGAAGCTTTCTTT. The chain combines TRBV19 with TRBJ1-1, with a possible D match to TRBD1 (5 bases). Germline V gene sequence: CDR1 LNHDA, CDR2 SQIVND (reference sequence). The CDR3 totals 12 residues. With 9 bases removed from V and 1 base from J, the gap between germline ends came to 9 bases.

CDR3 residues: CASSLKRSSGSENEQFF. DNA for the CDR3: TGTGCCAGCAGCTTAAAGAGGTCTAGCGGGAGTGAAAATGAGCAGTTCTTC. The chain couples TRBV7-3 to TRBJ2-1; 10 bases map to TRBD2. Germline CDR1 reads SGHTA; CDR2 reads FQGTGA. This CDR3 is built from 17 residues. Germline trimming cut 1 base from V and 7 bases from J; bases unmatched to any gene: 10. Supplemented by reference TRBV7-3 and TRBJ2-1, the full variable domain reads GAGVSQTPSNKVTEKGKYVELRCDPISGHTALYWYRQSLGQGPEFLIYFQGTGAADDSGLPNDRFFAVRPEGSVSTLKIQRTERGDSAVYLCASSLKRSSGSENEQFFGPGTRLTVL.

This clone was observed a handful of times. J is TRBJ2-6 and V is TRBV19; D uncertain. Germline values: CDR1 LNHDA, CDR2 SQIVND (reference sequence). Between the trimmed V and J ends, which lost 7 bases and 0 bases, there was a span of 13 bases. The length of the CDR3 is 16 residues. CDR3 amino acids: CASTAAFSSGANVLTF. CDR3 DNA: TGTGCCAGTACCGCGGCGTTTAGCTCTGGGGCCAACGTCCTGACTTTC. The full variable domain, in which reference TRBV19 and TRBJ2-6 provide the parts outside the CDR3, is DGGITQSPKYLFRKEGQNVTLSCEQNLNHDAMYWYRQDPGQGLRLIYYSQIVNDFQKGDIAEGYSVSREKKESFPLTVTSAQKNPTAFYLCASTAAFSSGANVLTFGAGSRLTVL.

This rearrangement joins TRBV28 to TRBJ2-5; the D is unclear. Germline-derived CDR1 and CDR2 are MDHEN and SYDVKM. The CDR3 is 14 residues long. V lost 6 bases, J lost 5 bases, and 16 bases lay in between. The CDR3 region has the DNA TGTGCCAGCAGCCGCCGAGGATACTTTGAGACCCAGTACTTC. Protein product: CASSRRGYFETQYF.

The V and J genes are TRBV11-2 and TRBJ2-1; 14 nucleotides agree with TRBD2. The ends lost 5 bases at V and 3 bases at J; junction bases unmatched: 6. This CDR3 contains 17 residues. Looked up from germline, CDR1 is SGHAT and CDR2 is FQNNGV. CDR3 in amino acids: CASSRGTSGSVYNEQFF. The CDR3 coding sequence is TGTGCCAGCAGCCGGGGGACTAGCGGGAGTGTCTACAATGAGCAGTTCTTC.

This clone was counted once. The rearrangement joins TRBV7-9 to TRBJ1-6; D might be TRBD1 (5 bases). Germline CDR1 SEHNR, CDR2 FQNEAQ (reference sequence). Trimming shortened V by 3 bases and J by 3 bases, and 12 bases separated the two germline ends. CDR3 length: 16 amino acids. As DNA, the CDR3 is TGTGCCAGCAGCTTTCGATCAGGGTTCTATAATTCACCCCTCCACTTT. This sequence encodes CASSFRSGFYNSPLHF.

The chain employs TRBV9 and TRBJ1-1; 10 bases fit TRBD1. The CDR3 contains 16 residues. Germline values: CDR1 SGDLS, CDR2 YYNGEE. Trimming cost V 4 bases and J 1 base; bases outside gene matches: 7. CDR3 loop: CASSPRQGAGNTEAFF. The CDR3 DNA is TGTGCCAGCAGCCCTCGACAGGGGGCTGGGAACACTGAAGCTTTCTTT.